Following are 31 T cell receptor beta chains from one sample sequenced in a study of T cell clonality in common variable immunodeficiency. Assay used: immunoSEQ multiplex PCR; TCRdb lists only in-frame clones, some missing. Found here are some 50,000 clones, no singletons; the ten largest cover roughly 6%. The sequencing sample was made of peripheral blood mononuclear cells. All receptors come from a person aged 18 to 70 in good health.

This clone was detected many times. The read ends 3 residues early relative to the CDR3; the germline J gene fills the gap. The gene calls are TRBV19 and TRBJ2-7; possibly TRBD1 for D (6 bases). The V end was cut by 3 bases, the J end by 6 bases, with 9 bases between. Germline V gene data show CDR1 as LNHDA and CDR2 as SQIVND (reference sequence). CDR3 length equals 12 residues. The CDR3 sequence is CASSIEGVEQYF. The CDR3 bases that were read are TGTGCCAGTAGTATTGAGGGGGTCGAG.

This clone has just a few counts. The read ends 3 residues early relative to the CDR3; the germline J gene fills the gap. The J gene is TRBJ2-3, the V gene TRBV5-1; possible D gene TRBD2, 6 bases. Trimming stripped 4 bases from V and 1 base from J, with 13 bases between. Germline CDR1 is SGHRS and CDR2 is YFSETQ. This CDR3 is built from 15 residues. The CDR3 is CASSRYGGGTDTQYF. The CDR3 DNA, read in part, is TGCGCCAGCAGCCGCTACGGGGGAGGCACAGATACG.

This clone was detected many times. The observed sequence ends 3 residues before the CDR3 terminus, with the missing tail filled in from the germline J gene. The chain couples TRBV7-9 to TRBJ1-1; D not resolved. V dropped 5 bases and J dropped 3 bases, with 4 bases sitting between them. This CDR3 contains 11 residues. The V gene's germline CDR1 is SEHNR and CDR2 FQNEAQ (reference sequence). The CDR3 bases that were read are TGTGCCAGCAGCCTCTACACTGAA. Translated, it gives CASSLYTE. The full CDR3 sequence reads CASSLYTEAFF.

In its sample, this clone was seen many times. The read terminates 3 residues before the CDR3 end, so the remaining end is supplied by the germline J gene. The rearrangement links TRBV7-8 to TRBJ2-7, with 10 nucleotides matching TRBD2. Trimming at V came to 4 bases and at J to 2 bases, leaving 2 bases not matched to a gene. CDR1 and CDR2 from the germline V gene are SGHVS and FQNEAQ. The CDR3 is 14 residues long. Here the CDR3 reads CASSSSGGTYEQYF. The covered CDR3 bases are TGTGCCAGCAGCTCTAGCGGGGGAACCTACGAG.

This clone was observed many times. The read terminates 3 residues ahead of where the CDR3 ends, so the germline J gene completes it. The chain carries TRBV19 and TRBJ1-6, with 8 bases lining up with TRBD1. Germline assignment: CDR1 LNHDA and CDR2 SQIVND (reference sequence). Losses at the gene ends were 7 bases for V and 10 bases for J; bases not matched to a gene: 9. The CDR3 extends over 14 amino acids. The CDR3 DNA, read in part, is TGTGCCAGTACCCTAGGACAGGGAGCGTCACCC. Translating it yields CASTLGQGASP. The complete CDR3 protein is CASTLGQGASPLHF.

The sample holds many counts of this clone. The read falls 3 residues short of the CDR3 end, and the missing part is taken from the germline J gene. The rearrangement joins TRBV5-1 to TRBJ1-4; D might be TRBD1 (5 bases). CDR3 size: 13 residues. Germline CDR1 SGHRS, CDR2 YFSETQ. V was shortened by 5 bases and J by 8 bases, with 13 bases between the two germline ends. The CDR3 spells CASSSGRTEKLFF. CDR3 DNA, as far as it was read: TGCGCCAGCAGTTCAGGGAGAACCGAAAAA. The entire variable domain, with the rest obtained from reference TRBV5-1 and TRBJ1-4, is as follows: KAGVTQTPRYLIKTRGQQVTLSCSPISGHRSVSWYQQTPGQGLQFLFEYFSETQRNKGNFPGRFSGRQFSNSRSEMNVSTLELGDSALYLCASSSGRTEKLFFGSGTQLSVL.

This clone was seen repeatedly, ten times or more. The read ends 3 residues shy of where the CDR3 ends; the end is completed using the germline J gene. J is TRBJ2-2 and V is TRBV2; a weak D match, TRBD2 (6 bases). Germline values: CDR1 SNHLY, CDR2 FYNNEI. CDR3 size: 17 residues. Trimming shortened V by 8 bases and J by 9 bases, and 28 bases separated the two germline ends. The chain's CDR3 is CASFTGDPGAPGRELFF. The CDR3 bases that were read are TGTGCCAGCTTTACGGGGGACCCGGGAGCTCCAGGGAGGGAG. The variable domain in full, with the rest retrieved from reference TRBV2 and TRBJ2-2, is EPEVTQTPSHQVTQMGQEVILRCVPISNHLYFYWYRQILGQKVEFLVSFYNNEISEKSEIFDDQFSVERPDGSNFTLKIRSTKLEDSAMYFCASFTGDPGAPGRELFFGEGSRLTVL.

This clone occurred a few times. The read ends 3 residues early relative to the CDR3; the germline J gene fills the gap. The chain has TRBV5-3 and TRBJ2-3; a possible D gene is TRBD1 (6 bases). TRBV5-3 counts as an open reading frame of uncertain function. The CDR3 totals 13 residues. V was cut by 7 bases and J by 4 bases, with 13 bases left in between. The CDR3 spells CARVRGIADTQYF. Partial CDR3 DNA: TGTGCCAGAGTTAGGGGGATAGCAGATACG.

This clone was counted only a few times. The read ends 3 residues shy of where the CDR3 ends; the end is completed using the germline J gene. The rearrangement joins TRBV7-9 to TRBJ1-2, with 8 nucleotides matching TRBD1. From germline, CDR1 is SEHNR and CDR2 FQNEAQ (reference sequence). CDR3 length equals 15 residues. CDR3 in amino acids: CASSHRQGLYNDYTF. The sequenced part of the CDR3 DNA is TGTGCCAGCAGCCATCGACAGGGGCTATACAATGAC.

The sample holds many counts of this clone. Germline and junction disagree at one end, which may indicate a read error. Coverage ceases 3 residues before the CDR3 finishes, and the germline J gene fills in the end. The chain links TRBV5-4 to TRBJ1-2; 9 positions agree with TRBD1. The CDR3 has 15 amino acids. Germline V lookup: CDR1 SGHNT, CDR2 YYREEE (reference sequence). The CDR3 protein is CANSSGQGTYYGYTF. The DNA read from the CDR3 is TGTGCCAACAGCTCAGGACAGGGGACCTACTATGGC.

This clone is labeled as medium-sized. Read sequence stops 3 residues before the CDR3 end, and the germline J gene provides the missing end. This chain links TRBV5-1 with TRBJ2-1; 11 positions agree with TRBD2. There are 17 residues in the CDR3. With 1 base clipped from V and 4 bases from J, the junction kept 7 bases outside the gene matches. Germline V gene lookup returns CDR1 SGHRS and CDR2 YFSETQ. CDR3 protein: CASSLSPLAGGYNEQFF. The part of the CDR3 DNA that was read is TGCGCCAGCAGCTTGAGCCCCCTAGCGGGGGGTTACAATGAG.

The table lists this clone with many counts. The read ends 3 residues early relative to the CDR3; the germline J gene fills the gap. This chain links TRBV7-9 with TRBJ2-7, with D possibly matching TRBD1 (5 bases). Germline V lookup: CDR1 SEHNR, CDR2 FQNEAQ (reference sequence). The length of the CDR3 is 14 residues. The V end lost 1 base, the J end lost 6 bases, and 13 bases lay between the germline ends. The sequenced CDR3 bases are TGTGCCAGCAGCTTAGGGTACAGGATGTCCGAG. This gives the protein CASSLGYRMSE. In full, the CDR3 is CASSLGYRMSEQYF.

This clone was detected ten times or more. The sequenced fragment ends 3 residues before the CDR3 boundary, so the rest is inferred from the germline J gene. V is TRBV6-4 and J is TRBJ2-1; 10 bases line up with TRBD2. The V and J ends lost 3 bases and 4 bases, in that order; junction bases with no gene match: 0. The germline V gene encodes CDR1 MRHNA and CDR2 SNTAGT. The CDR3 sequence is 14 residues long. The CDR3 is CASSEAGGYNEQFF. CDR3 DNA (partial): TGTGCCAGCAGTGAAGCGGGGGGGTACAATGAG.

CDR3 DNA, as far as it was read: TGTGCCAGTAGTATCACACAGGGGTCAGTTCTTTCCGAC. It yields the protein CASSITQGSVLSD. The CDR3 reads in full as CASSITQGSVLSDYTF. The rearrangement links TRBV19 to TRBJ1-2; TRBD1 agrees at 7 bases. The CDR3 is cut off 3 residues early in the read; its end comes from the germline J gene. This CDR3 is built from 16 residues. The germline V gene encodes CDR1 LNHDA and CDR2 SQIVND (reference sequence). Drawing the rest from reference TRBV19 and TRBJ1-2, the complete variable domain is DGGITQSPKYLFRKEGQNVTLSCEQNLNHDAMYWYRQDPGQGLRLIYYSQIVNDFQKGDIAEGYSVSREKKESFPLTVTSAQKNPTAFYLCASSITQGSVLSDYTFGSGTRLTVV.

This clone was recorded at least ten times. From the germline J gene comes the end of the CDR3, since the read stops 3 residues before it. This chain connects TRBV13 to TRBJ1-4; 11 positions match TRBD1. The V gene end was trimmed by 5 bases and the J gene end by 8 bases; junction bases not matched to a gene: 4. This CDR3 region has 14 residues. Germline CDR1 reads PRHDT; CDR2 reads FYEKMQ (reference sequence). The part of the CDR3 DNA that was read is TGTGCCAGCAGCCTCGGGACAGGGGGGGAAAAA. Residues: CASSLGTGGEK. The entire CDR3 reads CASSLGTGGEKLFF.

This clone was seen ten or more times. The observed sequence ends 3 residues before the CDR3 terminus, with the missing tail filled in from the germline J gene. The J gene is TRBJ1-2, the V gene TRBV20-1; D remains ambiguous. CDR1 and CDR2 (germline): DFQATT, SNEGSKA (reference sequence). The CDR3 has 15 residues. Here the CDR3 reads CSARDPRAPFGGYTF. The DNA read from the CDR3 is TGCAGTGCTAGAGATCCGAGGGCACCCTTTGGAGGC.

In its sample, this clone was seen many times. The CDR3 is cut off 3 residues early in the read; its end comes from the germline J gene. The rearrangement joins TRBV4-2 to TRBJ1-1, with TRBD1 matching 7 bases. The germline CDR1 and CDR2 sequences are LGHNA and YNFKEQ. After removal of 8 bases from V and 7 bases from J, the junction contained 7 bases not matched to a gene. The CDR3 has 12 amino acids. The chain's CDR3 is CASVTGLGEAFF. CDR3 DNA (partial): TGTGCCAGCGTGACAGGGTTGGGTGAA.

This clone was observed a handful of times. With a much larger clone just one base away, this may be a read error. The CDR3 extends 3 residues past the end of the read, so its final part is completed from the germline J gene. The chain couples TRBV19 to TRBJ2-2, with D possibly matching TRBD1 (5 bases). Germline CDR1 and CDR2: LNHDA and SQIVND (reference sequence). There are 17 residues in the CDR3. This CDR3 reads CASSVLGPNSGANVLFF. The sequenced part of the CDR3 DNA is TGTGCCAGTAGTGTCTTGGGGCCGAACTCTGGGGCCAACGTG.

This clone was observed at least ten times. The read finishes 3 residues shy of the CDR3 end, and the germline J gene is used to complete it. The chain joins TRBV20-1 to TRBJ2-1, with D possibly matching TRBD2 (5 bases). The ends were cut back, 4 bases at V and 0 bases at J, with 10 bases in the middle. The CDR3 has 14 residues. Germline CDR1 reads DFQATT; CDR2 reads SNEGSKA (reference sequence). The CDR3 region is CSAIERYSYNEQFF. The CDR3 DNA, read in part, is TGCAGTGCTATCGAGCGGTACTCCTACAATGAG.

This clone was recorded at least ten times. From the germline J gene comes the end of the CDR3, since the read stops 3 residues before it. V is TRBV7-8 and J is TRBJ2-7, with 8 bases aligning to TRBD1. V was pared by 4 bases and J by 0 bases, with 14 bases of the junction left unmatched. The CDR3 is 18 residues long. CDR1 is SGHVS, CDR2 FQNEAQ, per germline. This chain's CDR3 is CASSSPGSRTGISYEQYF. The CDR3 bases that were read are TGTGCCAGCAGCTCGCCAGGTAGTAGGACAGGGATCTCCTACGAG.

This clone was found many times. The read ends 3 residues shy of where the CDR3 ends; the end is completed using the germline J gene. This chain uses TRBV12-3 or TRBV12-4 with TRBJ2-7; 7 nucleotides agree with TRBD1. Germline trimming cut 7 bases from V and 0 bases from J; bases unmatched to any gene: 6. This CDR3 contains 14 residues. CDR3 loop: CASTLDRSSYEQYF. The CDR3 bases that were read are TGTGCCAGCACCCTGGACAGGTCCTCCTACGAG.

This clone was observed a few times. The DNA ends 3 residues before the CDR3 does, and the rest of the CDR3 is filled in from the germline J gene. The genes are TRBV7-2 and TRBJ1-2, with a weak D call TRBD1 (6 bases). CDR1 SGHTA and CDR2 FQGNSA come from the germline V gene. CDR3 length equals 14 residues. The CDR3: CASSLSGGAYDYTF. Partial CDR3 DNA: TGTGCCAGCAGCCTGAGCGGGGGGGCCTACGAC.

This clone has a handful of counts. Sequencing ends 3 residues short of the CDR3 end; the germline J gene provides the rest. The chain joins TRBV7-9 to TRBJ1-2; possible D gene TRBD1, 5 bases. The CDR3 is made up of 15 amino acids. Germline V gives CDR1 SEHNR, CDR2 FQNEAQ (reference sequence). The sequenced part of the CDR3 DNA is TGTGCCAGCAGCTTATCGCCTAGCGGGGGTAATGAC. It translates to CASSLSPSGGND. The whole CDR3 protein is CASSLSPSGGNDYTF. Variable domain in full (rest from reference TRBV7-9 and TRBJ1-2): DTGVSQNPRHKITKRGQNVTFRCDPISEHNRLYWYRQTLGQGPEFLTYFQNEAQLEKSRLLSDRFSAERPKGSFSTLEIQRTEQGDSAMYLCASSLSPSGGNDYTFGSGTRLTVV.

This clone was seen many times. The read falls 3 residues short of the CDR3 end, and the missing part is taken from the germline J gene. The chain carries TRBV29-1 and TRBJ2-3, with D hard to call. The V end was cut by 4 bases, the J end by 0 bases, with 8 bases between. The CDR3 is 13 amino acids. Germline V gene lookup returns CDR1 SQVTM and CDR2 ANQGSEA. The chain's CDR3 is CSVGPTSTDTQYF. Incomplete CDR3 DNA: TGCAGCGTTGGACCGACTAGCACAGATACG.

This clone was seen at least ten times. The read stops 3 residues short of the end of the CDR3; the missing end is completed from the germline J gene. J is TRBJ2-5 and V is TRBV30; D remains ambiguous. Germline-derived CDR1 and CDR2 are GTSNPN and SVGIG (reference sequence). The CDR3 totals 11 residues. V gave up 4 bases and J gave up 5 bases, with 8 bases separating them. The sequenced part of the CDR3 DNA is TGTGCCTGGATCCGTTCGGAGACC. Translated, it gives CAWIRSET. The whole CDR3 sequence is CAWIRSETQYF.

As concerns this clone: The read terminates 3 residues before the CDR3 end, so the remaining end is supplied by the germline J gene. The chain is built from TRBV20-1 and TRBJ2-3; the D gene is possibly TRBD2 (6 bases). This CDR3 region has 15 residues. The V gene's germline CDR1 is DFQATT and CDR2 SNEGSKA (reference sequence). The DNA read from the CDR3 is TGCAGTGCCGCTCTCCGGGACTTTACTCAAGAGACG. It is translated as CSAALRDFTQET. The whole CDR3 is CSAALRDFTQETQYF.

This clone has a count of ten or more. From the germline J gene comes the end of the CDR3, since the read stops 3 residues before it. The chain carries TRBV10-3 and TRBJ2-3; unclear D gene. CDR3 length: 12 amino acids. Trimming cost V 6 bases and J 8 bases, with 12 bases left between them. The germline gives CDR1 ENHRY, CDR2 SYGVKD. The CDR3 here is CAIRADLATQYF. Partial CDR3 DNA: TGTGCCATCAGGGCAGACTTGGCTACG.

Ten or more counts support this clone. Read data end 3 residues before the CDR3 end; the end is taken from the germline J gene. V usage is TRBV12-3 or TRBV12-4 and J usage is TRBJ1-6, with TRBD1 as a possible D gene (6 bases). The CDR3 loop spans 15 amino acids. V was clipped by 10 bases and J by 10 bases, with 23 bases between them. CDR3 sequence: CATLSLGGRNSPLHF. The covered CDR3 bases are TGTGCCACCCTATCCCTCGGGGGGCGAAACTCACCC.

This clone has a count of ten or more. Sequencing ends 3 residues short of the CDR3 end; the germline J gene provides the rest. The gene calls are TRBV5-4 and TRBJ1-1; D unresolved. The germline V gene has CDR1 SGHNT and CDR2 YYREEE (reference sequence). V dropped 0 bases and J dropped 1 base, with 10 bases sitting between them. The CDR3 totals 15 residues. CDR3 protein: CASSLDGLKNTEAFF. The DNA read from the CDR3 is TGTGCCAGCAGCTTGGACGGACTAAAGAACACTGAA.

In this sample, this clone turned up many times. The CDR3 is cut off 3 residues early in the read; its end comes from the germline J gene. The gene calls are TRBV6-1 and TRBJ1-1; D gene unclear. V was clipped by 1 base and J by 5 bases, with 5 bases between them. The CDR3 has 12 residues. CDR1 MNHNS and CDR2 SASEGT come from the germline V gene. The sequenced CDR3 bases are TGTGCCAGCAGTGAAGGAGGGACTGAA. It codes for CASSEGGTE. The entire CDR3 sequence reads CASSEGGTEAFF.

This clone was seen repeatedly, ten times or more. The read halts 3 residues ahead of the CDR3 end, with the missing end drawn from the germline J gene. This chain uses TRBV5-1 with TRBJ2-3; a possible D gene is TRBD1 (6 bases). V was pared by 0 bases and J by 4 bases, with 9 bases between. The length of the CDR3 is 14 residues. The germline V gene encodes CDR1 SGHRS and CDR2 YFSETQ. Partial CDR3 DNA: TGCGCCAGCAGCTTGGACAGGGAACCAGATACG. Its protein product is CASSLDREPDT. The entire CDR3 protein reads CASSLDREPDTQYF.